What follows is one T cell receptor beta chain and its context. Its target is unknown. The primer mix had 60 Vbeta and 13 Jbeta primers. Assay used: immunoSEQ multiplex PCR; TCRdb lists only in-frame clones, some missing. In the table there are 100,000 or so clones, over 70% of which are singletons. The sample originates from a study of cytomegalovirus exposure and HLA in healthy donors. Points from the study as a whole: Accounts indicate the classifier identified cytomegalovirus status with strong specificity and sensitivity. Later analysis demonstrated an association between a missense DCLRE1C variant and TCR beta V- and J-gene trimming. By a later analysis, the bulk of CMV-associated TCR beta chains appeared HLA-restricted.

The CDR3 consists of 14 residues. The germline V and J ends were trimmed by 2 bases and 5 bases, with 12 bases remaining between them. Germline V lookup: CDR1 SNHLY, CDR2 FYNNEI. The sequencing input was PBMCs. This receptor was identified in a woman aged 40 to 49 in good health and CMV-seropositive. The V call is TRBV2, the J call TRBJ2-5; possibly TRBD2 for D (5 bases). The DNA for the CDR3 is TGTGCCAGCAGTGAACTCGGCGGGTGGGAGACCCAGTACTTC. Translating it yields CASSELGGWETQYF.